These T cell receptor beta chains were read from a single sample in a study of blood T cell repertoires in COVID-19. Measured with immunoSEQ multiplex PCR; TCRdb has only the in-frame clones, and not every one. This table has roughly 300,000 clones, 75% to 85% appearing once. What was sequenced was peripheral blood. Source of these receptors: a human donor in a cohort sampled during active COVID-19. Both conserved end residues are part of each CDR3. The D gene is left open where the match is weak. Only some rows state a clone size, as once, few, many or a class for expanded clones.

abundance,v_gene,j_gene,d_gene,CDR3aa,CDR3nt
.,TRBV29-1,TRBJ2-7,.,CSVEGQGGYEQYF,TGCAGCGTTGAAGGGCAGGGAGGATACGAGCAGTACTTC
.,TRBV12-3/TRBV12-4,TRBJ2-1,.,CASSPARLAEQFF,TGTGCCAGCAGCCCTGCTAGACTGGCAGAGCAGTTCTTC
.,TRBV3-1/TRBV3-2,TRBJ2-2,.,CASSQVRGTGELFF,TGTGCCAGCAGCCAAGTCCGGGGCACCGGGGAGCTGTTTTTT
.,TRBV5-1,TRBJ2-3,TRBD1,CASSWTGGRSTDTQYF,TGCGCCAGCAGCTGGACAGGGGGCAGGAGTACAGATACGCAGTATTTT
once,TRBV21-1,TRBJ2-3,.,CASSGLAATDTQYF,TGTGCCAGCAGTGGCCTAGCCGCCACAGATACGCAGTATTTT
.,TRBV6-1,TRBJ2-7,.,CASSEAREYEQYF,TGTGCCAGCAGTGAAGCGCGGGAATACGAGCAGTACTTC
once,TRBV30,TRBJ2-2,TRBD1,CAWTTGVTGELFF,TGTGCCTGGACCACAGGGGTAACCGGGGAGCTGTTTTTT
.,TRBV2,TRBJ1-6,.,CASTDSSYNSPLHF,TGTGCCAGCACCGACAGTTCCTATAATTCACCCCTCCACTTT
.,TRBV3-1/TRBV3-2,TRBJ1-1,.,CASSQGTAFLNTEAFF,TGTGCCAGCAGCCAAGGGACAGCCTTCCTGAACACTGAAGCTTTCTTT
.,TRBV6-5,TRBJ1-5,.,CASGGSGNQPQHF,TGTGCCAGCGGAGGGTCGGGCAATCAGCCCCAGCATTTT
few,TRBV20-1,TRBJ1-2,.,CSALDGFAF,TGCAGTGCCCTAGACGGATTCGCCTTC
.,TRBV5-5,TRBJ1-5,.,CASSSRDDTPQHF,TGTGCCAGCAGCTCAAGAGATGACACGCCCCAGCATTTT
.,TRBV5-6,TRBJ1-6,.,CASSPSSGGRGSPLHF,TGTGCCAGCAGCCCGAGCTCCGGGGGACGGGGTTCACCCCTCCACTTT
once,TRBV5-1,TRBJ1-4,.,CASSLRTDEKLFF,TGCGCCAGCAGCTTGAGAACAGATGAAAAACTGTTTTTT
.,TRBV5-6,TRBJ1-2,.,CASSLAGTRQGYTF,TGTGCCAGCAGCTTAGCCGGGACTCGACAGGGCTACACCTTC
.,TRBV4-2,TRBJ1-5,.,CASSQSRGIVANQPQHF,TGTGCCAGCAGCCAAAGCAGGGGAATCGTGGCCAATCAGCCCCAGCATTTT
once,TRBV27,TRBJ1-1,.,CASSLVSSTEAFF,TGTGCCAGCAGTTTAGTAAGTAGCACTGAAGCTTTCTTT
.,TRBV7-3,TRBJ2-1,TRBD2,CASSLGTSGTSYNEQFF,TGTGCCAGCAGCTTAGGGACTAGCGGGACCTCCTACAATGAGCAGTTCTTC
.,TRBV24-1,TRBJ2-7,TRBD1,CATSDATQGVFGEQYF,TGTGCCACCAGTGACGCGACCCAGGGGGTTTTTGGCGAGCAGTACTTC
.,TRBV4-1,TRBJ2-7,TRBD1,CASSRSIGDRGYEQYF,TGCGCCAGCAGCCGATCCATCGGGGACAGGGGCTACGAGCAGTACTTC
once,TRBV5-6,TRBJ1-2,.,CASSPGDYGYTF,TGTGCCAGCAGCCCCGGGGACTATGGCTACACCTTC
.,TRBV19,TRBJ2-2,TRBD1,CASSTQQGAGELFF,TGTGCCAGTAGTACTCAACAGGGGGCCGGGGAGCTGTTTTTT
.,TRBV6-5,TRBJ2-5,TRBD1,CASSYRQGARETQYF,TGTGCCAGCAGTTACCGGCAGGGGGCCAGGGAGACCCAGTACTTC
.,TRBV9,TRBJ2-1,TRBD2,CASSVERGTYNEQFF,TGTGCCAGCAGCGTAGAGCGGGGAACCTACAATGAGCAGTTCTTC
.,TRBV19,TRBJ2-1,.,CASTRTESYNEQFF,TGTGCCAGTACCCGGACAGAATCCTACAATGAGCAGTTCTTC
.,TRBV5-1,TRBJ2-3,TRBD1,CASSGTADTSTDTQYF,TGCGCCAGCAGTGGGACAGCTGATACTAGCACAGATACGCAGTATTTT
.,TRBV27,TRBJ2-2,TRBD2,CASSLPSGGASGELFF,TGTGCCAGCAGTTTACCTAGCGGGGGGGCATCCGGGGAGCTGTTTTTT
.,TRBV29-1,TRBJ1-2,TRBD1,CSVGTGANYGYTF,TGCAGCGTTGGGACAGGGGCTAACTATGGCTACACCTTC
.,TRBV13,TRBJ2-1,.,CASSDKQGSYNEQFF,TGTGCCAGCAGTGATAAACAGGGTTCCTACAATGAGCAGTTCTTC
.,TRBV15,TRBJ1-5,.,CATSMDKGLNQPQHF,TGTGCCACCAGCATGGACAAGGGGCTTAATCAGCCCCAGCATTTT
once,TRBV5-1,TRBJ1-2,TRBD1,CASSWDRANYGYTF,TGCGCCAGCAGCTGGGACAGGGCTAACTATGGCTACACCTTC
.,TRBV18,TRBJ1-1,.,CASSQSDKNTEAFF,TGTGCCAGCTCACAATCCGACAAGAACACTGAAGCTTTCTTT